These 30 T cell receptor beta chains came from one sample sequenced in a study of blood T cell repertoires in COVID-19. Repertoires were generated with immunoSEQ multiplex PCR, while TCRdb's copy carries only in-frame clones and drops some. The table includes some 670,000 clones, just under 90% detected once. Sequenced: peripheral blood. Receptor source: a woman aged 18-29 years with acute or convalescent COVID-19.

The chain has TRBV12-3 or TRBV12-4 and TRBJ1-2; 8 positions agree with TRBD1. Trimming cost V 8 bases and J 4 bases; bases outside gene matches: 3. The CDR3 spans 12 residues. The CDR3 loop reads CASLQGVYGYTF. The CDR3 coding sequence is TGTGCCAGCCTACAGGGGGTCTATGGCTACACCTTC.

This chain joins TRBV4-2 and TRBJ1-4, with D possibly matching TRBD1 (6 bases). Germline values: CDR1 LGHNA, CDR2 YNFKEQ. This CDR3 spans 14 amino acids. The V and J ends lost 4 bases and 8 bases respectively, with 14 bases between them. The CDR3 DNA sequence: TGTGCCAGCAGCCTTGGAAGAGGGGGAGAAAAACTGTTTTTT. It encodes CASSLGRGGEKLFF.

This rearrangement joins TRBV19 to TRBJ2-1, with 13 bases that match TRBD2. The germline V gene has CDR1 LNHDA and CDR2 SQIVND (reference sequence). This CDR3 has 16 amino acids. V lost 2 bases to trimming and J lost 7 bases; unmatched junction nucleotides: 5. The DNA for the CDR3 is TGTGCCAGTAGTATACCGACTAGCGGGGGGATTAATGAGCAGTTCTTC. Protein product: CASSIPTSGGINEQFF.

This chain uses TRBV25-1 with TRBJ1-4; TRBD1 matches 9 bases. After removal of 3 bases from V and 7 bases from J, the junction contained 6 bases not matched to a gene. The germline V gene has CDR1 MGHDK and CDR2 SYGVNS. This CDR3 contains 15 residues. As DNA, the CDR3 is TGTGCCAGCAGTGACCACAGGGGGCTTGGTGAAAAACTGTTTTTT. It encodes CASSDHRGLGEKLFF. Looking up the rest from reference TRBV25-1 and TRBJ1-4 gives the full variable domain: EADIYQTPRYLVIGTGKKITLECSQTMGHDKMYWYQQDPGMELHLIHYSYGVNSTEKGDLSSESTVSRIRTEHFPLTLESARPSHTSQYLCASSDHRGLGEKLFFGSGTQLSVL.

The V and J genes are TRBV7-9 and TRBJ2-2; weak D call: TRBD1 (5 bases). Deletions cut 3 bases from V and 6 bases from J, with 8 bases between. The CDR3 contains 13 residues. Germline loops: CDR1 SEHNR, CDR2 FQNEAQ (reference sequence). The CDR3 sequence: CASSFSGPGELFF. The CDR3 DNA is TGTGCCAGCAGCTTTTCAGGGCCCGGGGAGCTGTTTTTT.

The gene calls are TRBV5-1 and TRBJ1-1; D remains ambiguous. CDR3 length: 14 residues. CDR1 and CDR2 (germline): SGHRS, YFSETQ. The germline V and J ends were trimmed by 3 bases and 10 bases, with 19 bases remaining between them. For the CDR3, the DNA is TGCGCCAGCAGCTCCGATGAGGGAGGGCCCCCAGCTTTCTTT. This encodes CASSSDEGGPPAFF.

CDR3: CASSFGLAGGVTQYF. In nucleotides, the CDR3 is TGTGCCAGCAGTTTCGGACTAGCGGGGGGAGTAACGCAGTATTTT. J is TRBJ2-3 and V is TRBV28; TRBD2 matches at 14 bases. V gave up 3 bases and J gave up 9 bases; unmatched junction bases: 5. Germline-derived CDR1 and CDR2 are MDHEN and SYDVKM. This CDR3 region has 15 residues.

This rearrangement joins TRBV5-4 to TRBJ1-2; TRBD1 matches 11 bases. Germline assignment: CDR1 SGHNT and CDR2 YYREEE (reference sequence). V was pared by 2 bases and J by 6 bases, with 9 bases of the junction left unmatched. The CDR3 consists of 16 residues. The CDR3 DNA sequence: TGTGCCAGCAGCTTTGCCGGGACAGGGGGATTTGATGGCTACACCTTC. It translates to CASSFAGTGGFDGYTF. Variable domain in full (rest from reference TRBV5-4 and TRBJ1-2): ETGVTQSPTHLIKTRGQQVTLRCSSQSGHNTVSWYQQALGQGPQFIFQYYREEENGRGNFPPRFSGLQFPNYSSELNVNALELDDSALYLCASSFAGTGGFDGYTFGSGTRLTVV.

The CDR3 DNA reads as TGTGCCAGCAGCCCCTTGGGGACAGGGAGGGAAGGTGGGGGGTATACGCAGTATTTT. This codes for CASSPLGTGREGGGYTQYF. The chain carries TRBV7-2 and TRBJ2-3, with 9 bases aligning to TRBD1. Germline V gene data show CDR1 as SGHTA and CDR2 as FQGNSA. The ends lost 5 bases at V and 7 bases at J; junction bases unmatched: 22. CDR3 length: 19 residues.

The chain uses TRBV19 and TRBJ1-2, with D tentatively TRBD1 (5 bases). CDR1 and CDR2 from the germline V gene are LNHDA and SQIVND (reference sequence). The CDR3 sequence is 15 residues long. V lost 8 bases and J lost 4, with 20 bases in between. The CDR3 coding sequence is TGTGCCAGTCAGGCAACAGTCCAGGGATCCTATGGCTACACCTTC. Translating gives CASQATVQGSYGYTF.

V is TRBV5-5 and J is TRBJ2-5; D may be TRBD1 (6 bases). Germline V CDR1 and CDR2: SGHKS, YYEKEE (reference sequence). The CDR3 is 14 residues long. Trimming took off 6 bases at V and 2 bases at J, with 14 bases between the two ends. The CDR3 sequence is CASTLKGVQETQYF. The CDR3 DNA is TGTGCCAGCACCCTCAAGGGGGTACAAGAGACCCAGTACTTC.

J is TRBJ2-1 and V is TRBV9; the D gene is possibly TRBD2 (5 bases). Trimming left V 3 bases short and J 3 bases short, with 13 bases between. The CDR3 spans 15 residues. Germline assignment: CDR1 SGDLS and CDR2 YYNGEE. The CDR3 reads CASSASLGLYNEQFF. The CDR3 DNA follows: TGTGCCAGCAGCGCTAGCCTGGGCCTCTACAATGAGCAGTTCTTC.

The rearrangement uses TRBV11-3 and TRBJ2-3; tentative D call: TRBD2 (6 bases). The CDR3 consists of 15 residues. Trimming left V 1 base short and J 5 bases short, with 13 bases between. CDR1 SGHNT and CDR2 YENEEA come from the germline V gene. For the CDR3, the DNA is TGTGCCAGCAGCTTAGCCCCCCTGGGGGGAGATACGCAGTATTTT. Translated: CASSLAPLGGDTQYF.

This rearrangement joins TRBV30 to TRBJ1-2; possibly TRBD1 for D (5 bases). The V gene's germline CDR1 is GTSNPN and CDR2 SVGIG (reference sequence). V lost 3 bases and J lost 4, with 12 bases in between. CDR3 length: 13 amino acids. The CDR3 sequence: CAWSYGGSYGYTF. The CDR3 bases are TGTGCCTGGAGCTACGGGGGTAGCTATGGCTACACCTTC. Based on the CDR3 plus reference TRBV30 and TRBJ1-2, the full variable domain is SQTIHQWPATLVQPVGSPLSLECTVEGTSNPNLYWYRQAAGRGLQLLFYSVGIGQISSEVPQNLSASRPQDRQFILSSKKLLLSDSGFYLCAWSYGGSYGYTFGSGTRLTVV.

V and J are TRBV29-1 and TRBJ2-7; 8 bases line up with TRBD2. CDR3 size: 13 residues. Losses at the gene ends were 1 base for V and 3 bases for J; bases not matched to a gene: 2. CDR1 is SQVTM and CDR2 is ANQGSEA in the germline V gene. The CDR3 reads CSVEVGGGYEQYF. CDR3 DNA sequence: TGCAGCGTTGAAGTCGGGGGGGGCTACGAGCAGTACTTC.

The chain uses TRBV5-1 and TRBJ2-1; D remains unclear. The CDR3 totals 14 residues. Germline V lookup: CDR1 SGHRS, CDR2 YFSETQ. Trimming removed 0 bases at V and 3 bases at J, with 7 bases between. The CDR3 DNA is TGCGCCAGCAGCTTGGGGCTCGACTACAATGAGCAGTTCTTC. Protein product: CASSLGLDYNEQFF.

V usage is TRBV9 and J usage is TRBJ2-4, with D maybe TRBD1 (6 bases). CDR3 length: 12 amino acids. Germline values: CDR1 SGDLS, CDR2 YYNGEE. Trimming stripped 1 base from V and 7 bases from J, with 6 bases between. DNA for the CDR3: TGTGCCAGCAGCGTAACAGGGAACATTCAGTACTTC. Protein sequence: CASSVTGNIQYF.

The table lists this clone with a count of one. The J gene is TRBJ1-1, the V gene TRBV6-5, with 7 bases fitting TRBD1. Germline lookup yields CDR1 MNHEY and CDR2 SVGAGI. The CDR3 has 15 residues. After removal of 8 bases from V and 3 bases from J, the junction contained 12 bases not matched to a gene. CDR3 bases: TGTGCCAGCTGGAGACTTACGACAGGGTACACTGAAGCTTTCTTT. Protein product: CASWRLTTGYTEAFF.

This clone was counted once. The genes are TRBV5-8 and TRBJ1-6; TRBD1 might be the D (5 bases). Looked up from germline, CDR1 is SGHTS and CDR2 is YDEGEE. The germline V and J ends were trimmed by 4 bases and 0 bases, with 14 bases remaining between them. This CDR3 has 17 residues. The chain's CDR3 is CASSLKSRGSYNSPLHF. For the CDR3, the DNA is TGTGCCAGCAGCCTCAAATCTAGGGGCTCCTATAATTCACCCCTCCACTTT.

V gene TRBV7-9 combines with J gene TRBJ1-2; 8 bases are shared with TRBD1. The CDR3 runs to 16 residues. Germline V gene sequence: CDR1 SEHNR, CDR2 FQNEAQ (reference sequence). V shed 4 bases and J 4 bases; nucleotides not matched to a gene: 11. The CDR3 here is CASSSFRGPDPYGYTF. CDR3 bases: TGTGCCAGCAGCTCGTTCAGGGGGCCAGATCCCTATGGCTACACCTTC.

The rearrangement uses TRBV18 and TRBJ2-5; TRBD1 might be the D (5 bases). V dropped 3 bases and J dropped 0 bases, with 8 bases sitting between them. CDR3 length: 14 amino acids. Germline V CDR1 and CDR2: KGHSH, LQKENI. The CDR3 DNA reads as TGTGCCAGCTCACCTGGACACCACCAAGAGACCCAGTACTTC. Amino acid sequence: CASSPGHHQETQYF.

The CDR3 spells CASGSGGGMHGYTF. CDR3 nucleotide sequence: TGTGCCAGCGGGTCCGGGGGAGGAATGCATGGCTACACCTTC. V and J are TRBV7-9 and TRBJ1-2; a possible D gene is TRBD1 (5 bases). CDR3 length: 14 amino acids. Germline V CDR1 and CDR2: SEHNR, FQNEAQ (reference sequence). V was trimmed by 8 bases and J by 6 bases, leaving 19 bases between them.

The V and J genes are TRBV11-2 and TRBJ1-1; 7 bases fit TRBD1. V gave up 2 bases and J gave up 7 bases; unmatched junction bases: 4. The CDR3 loop spans 13 amino acids. Per germline, CDR1 SGHAT and CDR2 FQNNGV. This chain's CDR3 is CASSLRAGGEAFF. The CDR3 coding sequence is TGTGCCAGCAGCTTAAGGGCAGGGGGTGAAGCTTTCTTT.

J is TRBJ1-5 and V is TRBV6-5, with a tentative D call TRBD1 (6 bases). The CDR3 loop spans 11 amino acids. V gave up 6 bases and J gave up 15 bases, with 15 bases separating them. The germline gives CDR1 MNHEY, CDR2 SVGAGI. The CDR3 here is CASRAGAGTHF. The CDR3 coding sequence is TGTGCCAGCAGGGCGGGGGCAGGTACGCATTTT.

V usage is TRBV5-4 and J usage is TRBJ2-7, with 8 positions matching TRBD2. The CDR3 loop spans 15 amino acids. The germline CDR1 and CDR2 sequences are SGHNT and YYREEE (reference sequence). Trimming at V came to 0 bases and at J to 1 base, leaving 3 bases not matched to a gene. This CDR3 is CASSLEGTSSYEQYF. In DNA, the CDR3 is TGTGCCAGCAGCTTGGAAGGGACTAGTTCCTACGAGCAGTACTTC.

The chain has TRBV10-2 and TRBJ1-1; TRBD1 matches 7 bases. J lost 4 bases, V lost 7 bases, and 12 bases had no gene match. This CDR3 has 15 amino acids. Germline V gives CDR1 WSHSY, CDR2 SAAADI. This CDR3 reads CASTNGNQGGTEAFF. In nucleotides, the CDR3 is TGCGCCAGCACCAACGGAAACCAGGGGGGCACTGAAGCTTTCTTT.

The J gene is TRBJ1-2, the V gene TRBV12-5; D call uncertain. The CDR3 is 14 amino acids. The germline V gene encodes CDR1 LGHNT and CDR2 FRNRAP. Trimming removed 1 base from V and 6 bases from J, with 12 bases in between. This CDR3 reads CASGLALIGNGYTF. The CDR3 bases are TGTGCTAGTGGTTTGGCACTAATCGGAAATGGCTACACCTTC. Looking up the rest from reference TRBV12-5 and TRBJ1-2 gives the full variable domain: DARVTQTPRHKVTEMGQEVTMRCQPILGHNTVFWYRQTMMQGLELLAYFRNRAPLDDSGMPKDRFSAEMPDATLATLKIQPSEPRDSAVYFCASGLALIGNGYTFGSGTRLTVV.

The chain combines TRBV9 with TRBJ2-3, with 9 bases aligning to TRBD1. The CDR3 is made up of 15 amino acids. Germline CDR1 reads SGDLS; CDR2 reads YYNGEE. Germline trimming cut 3 bases from V and 4 bases from J; bases unmatched to any gene: 6. CDR3 region: CASSGRQGGADTQYF. The CDR3 DNA follows: TGTGCCAGCAGCGGAAGACAGGGGGGAGCAGATACGCAGTATTTT.

V is TRBV23-1 and J is TRBJ2-3; possible D gene TRBD1, 6 bases. TRBV23-1 has ORF status, its function being uncertain. The CDR3 loop spans 15 amino acids. The germline V and J ends were trimmed by 6 bases and 0 bases, with 13 bases remaining between them. CDR3: CASSPGQESTDTQYF. The CDR3 coding sequence is TGCGCCAGCAGCCCGGGACAAGAGAGCACAGATACGCAGTATTTT.

The chain recombines TRBV29-1 with TRBJ2-3; possibly TRBD1 for D (5 bases). Trimming stripped 5 bases from V and 2 bases from J, with 8 bases between. The CDR3 is 12 amino acids. Germline V gene data show CDR1 as SQVTM and CDR2 as ANQGSEA. CDR3 region: CSVQGYTDTQYF. The CDR3 DNA sequence: TGCAGCGTTCAGGGTTACACAGATACGCAGTATTTT.